This T cell receptor beta chain was recovered during a study of cytomegalovirus exposure and HLA in healthy donors. The PCR was carried out with 60 Vbeta primers and 13 Jbeta primers. Clones were sequenced by immunoSEQ multiplex PCR, and TCRdb holds only the in-frame ones, with some missing. The data hold about 130,000 clones, with over 70% observed a single time. With regard to this clone: Its specificity is not known.

Study-level findings and limits: The classifier reportedly diagnosed cytomegalovirus status with high sensitivity and specificity. At a 0.05 false discovery rate, a later analysis found 16,951 TCR beta sequences to be associated with HLA alleles. An apparent linkage of common viral pathogens to several of the most significant clusters emerged in a later analysis. Analysis was carried out at a later point, and it linked a missense DCLRE1C variant to TCR beta V- and J-gene trimming.

This CDR3 is 16 amino acids long. Between the trimmed V and J ends, which lost 5 bases and 0 bases, there was a span of 17 bases. Germline V gives CDR1 SQVTM, CDR2 ANQGSEA. The sample consisted of PBMCs. The receptor was derived from a woman in her thirties or forties in good health and CMV-seropositive. The chain joins TRBV29-1 to TRBJ2-1, with D possibly matching TRBD1 (6 bases). This chain's CDR3 is CSVLEVDSSSYNEQFF. The CDR3 coding sequence is TGCAGCGTTTTGGAGGTGGACAGTAGCTCCTACAATGAGCAGTTCTTC.